The TCR beta chain under discussion was sequenced for a study of blood T cell repertoires in COVID-19. For the study at large: The United States, Italy and Spain provided the acute and convalescent COVID-19 samples.

Sequenced by immunoSEQ multiplex PCR; TCRdb stores in-frame clones only, minus some. The data hold over 75,000 clones, with 79% observed a single time. CDR1 MNHEY and CDR2 SVGAGI come from the germline V gene. The CDR3 totals 13 residues. The V and J ends lost 6 bases and 10 bases respectively, with 16 bases between them. V gene TRBV6-5 combines with J gene TRBJ2-1; TRBD1 might be the D (5 bases). This sequence was found in a man between 65 and 79 years old with acute or convalescent COVID-19. The sequencing input was peripheral blood. In nucleotides, the CDR3 is TGTGCCAGCAGCGGTGGCCTCGCAGGGGAGCAGTTCTTC. It codes for CASSGGLAGEQFF.